Included here is one T cell receptor beta chain sequence, with context. This specimen belongs to a study of shared clonotypes between healthy human individuals. Study-level background: Donor ages ranged 18 to 49 years: a couple of women, a few men.

The CDR3 sequence is 16 residues long. The J segment lost 0 bases and the V segment lost 8 bases, leaving 5 bases of the junction unmatched. CDR1 PRHDT and CDR2 FYEKMQ come from the germline V gene (reference sequence). Original methodology: In the immunoSEQ data, sequences were junction-only and lacked quality scores, so filtering differed. This table comes from immunoSEQ multiplex PCR, and its TCRdb copy is limited to in-frame clones, with some not included. V, J and clone size were drawn from that table, and D and trimming were deduced from the DNA. The repertoire holds about 2.3 million clones, with about nine tenths as singletons.

The sequencing input was naive CD4+ T cells from PBMCs. Subset noted: CD45RA+ positively selected. This sequence was found in a man between 18 and 29 years old in good health. Some clones in this sample may be carry-over from other donors' samples. V and J are TRBV13 and TRBJ2-2; 11 positions match TRBD2. CDR3 loop: CASSFSGRANTGELFF. The CDR3 coding sequence is TGTGCCAGCTCCTTTAGCGGGAGGGCGAACACCGGGGAGCTGTTTTTT.